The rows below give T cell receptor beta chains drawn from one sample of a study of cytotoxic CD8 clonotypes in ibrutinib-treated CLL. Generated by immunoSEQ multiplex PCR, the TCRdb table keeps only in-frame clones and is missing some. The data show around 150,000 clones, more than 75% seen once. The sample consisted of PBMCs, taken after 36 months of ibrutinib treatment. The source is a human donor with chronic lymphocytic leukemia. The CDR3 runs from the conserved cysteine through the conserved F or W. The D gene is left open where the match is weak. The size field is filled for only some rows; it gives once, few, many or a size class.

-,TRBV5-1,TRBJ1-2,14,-,CASSFGQGRYGYTF,TGCGCCAGCAGCTTCGGGCAGGGTCGCTATGGCTACACCTTC
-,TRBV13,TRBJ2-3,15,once,CASSLGRLRTDTQYF,TGTGCCAGCAGCTTAGGCCGGCTACGCACAGATACGCAGTATTTT
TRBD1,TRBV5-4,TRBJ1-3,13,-,CASSPDRGYTIYF,TGTGCCAGCAGTCCCGACAGGGGATACACCATATATTTT
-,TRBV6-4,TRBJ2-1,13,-,CASSDSTEGEQFF,TGTGCCAGCAGTGACTCAACGGAGGGTGAGCAGTTCTTC
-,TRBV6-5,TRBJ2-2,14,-,CASRSSGNTGELFF,TGTGCCAGCAGGAGTAGCGGGAACACCGGGGAGCTGTTTTTT
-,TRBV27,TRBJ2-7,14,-,CASSLSRGSDEQYF,TGTGCCAGCAGTTTATCCCGGGGTTCCGACGAGCAGTACTTC
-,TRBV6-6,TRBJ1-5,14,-,CASSYSSGNQPQHF,TGTGCCAGCAGTTACTCTTCAGGAAATCAGCCCCAGCATTTT
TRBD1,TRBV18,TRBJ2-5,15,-,CASSPPGQGGETQYF,TGTGCCAGCTCACCACCGGGACAGGGAGGAGAGACCCAGTACTTC
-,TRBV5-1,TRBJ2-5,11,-,CASSLVETQYF,TGCGCCAGCAGCTTGGTTGAGACCCAGTACTTC
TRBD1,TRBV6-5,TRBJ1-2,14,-,CASSYNRGNYGYTF,TGTGCCAGCAGTTACAACAGGGGAAACTATGGCTACACCTTC
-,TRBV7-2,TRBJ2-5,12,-,CASSSPGETQYF,TGTGCCAGCAGCTCCCCGGGGGAGACCCAGTACTTC
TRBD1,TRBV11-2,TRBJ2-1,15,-,CASSADRVFYNEQFF,TGTGCCAGCAGCGCCGACAGGGTTTTCTACAATGAGCAGTTCTTC
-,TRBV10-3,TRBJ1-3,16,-,CATSRAGNQFGNTIYF,TGTGCCACCTCGAGGGCAGGCAACCAATTCGGAAACACCATATATTTT
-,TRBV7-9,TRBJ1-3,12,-,CASSLYRSTIYF,TGTGCCAGCAGCTTATACCGTTCCACCATATATTTT
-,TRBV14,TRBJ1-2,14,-,CASSQYLTSYGYTF,TGTGCCAGCAGCCAATATCTGACTTCCTATGGCTACACCTTC
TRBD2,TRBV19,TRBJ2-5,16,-,CASSKGSGRAQETQYF,TGTGCCAGTAGTAAGGGTAGCGGGAGGGCCCAAGAGACCCAGTACTTC
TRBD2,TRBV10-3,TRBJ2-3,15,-,CASRTSGSNTDTQYF,TGTGCCTCAAGGACTAGCGGGAGTAACACAGATACGCAGTATTTT
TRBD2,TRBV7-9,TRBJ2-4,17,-,CASSYGRASVAKNIQYF,TGTGCCAGCAGCTACGGGAGGGCTTCGGTGGCCAAAAACATTCAGTACTTC
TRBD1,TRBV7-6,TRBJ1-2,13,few,CASSLSQGDGYTF,TGTGCCAGCAGCTTAAGCCAGGGGGATGGCTACACCTTC
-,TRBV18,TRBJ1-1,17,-,CASSIMMRAEMNTEAFF,TGTGCCAGCTCGATAATGATGAGGGCGGAGATGAACACTGAAGCTTTCTTT
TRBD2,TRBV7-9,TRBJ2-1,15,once,CASSILAGAYNEQFF,TGTGCCAGCAGTATACTAGCGGGCGCCTACAATGAGCAGTTCTTC
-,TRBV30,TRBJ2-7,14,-,CAWTGARARYEQYF,TGTGCCTGGACAGGGGCCCGAGCCCGGTACGAGCAGTACTTC
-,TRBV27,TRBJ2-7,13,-,CASGRTETYEQYF,TGTGCCAGCGGAAGGACGGAAACCTACGAGCAGTACTTC
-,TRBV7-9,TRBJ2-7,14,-,CASSGGAYPYEQYF,TGTGCCAGCAGCGGGGGGGCCTACCCCTACGAGCAGTACTTC
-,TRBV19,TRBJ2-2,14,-,CASSRQTNTGELFF,TGTGCCAGTAGTAGGCAGACGAACACCGGGGAGCTGTTTTTT
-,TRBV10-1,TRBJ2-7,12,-,CASSRDLGEQYF,TGCGCCAGCAGCCGGGACCTTGGCGAGCAGTACTTC